A selection of T cell receptor beta chains follows, all from one sample in a study of T cells in localized non-small cell lung cancer. Produced via immunoSEQ multiplex PCR; TCRdb's table is partial and in-frame only. The sample shows around 29,000 clones, 90% of them seen only once. Sequencing used peripheral blood, obtained before any cancer treatment. The receptors shown here come from a woman between 35 and 70 years old with stage I lung adenocarcinoma. Each CDR3 is given without its conserved first and last residue. The D gene is left open where the match is weak.

D: -; J: TRBJ1-2; V: TRBV6-5; CDR3: ASSYSGGYGYT
D: TRBD2; J: TRBJ2-7; V: TRBV7-6; CDR3: ASTLGLAGGPDYEQY
D: TRBD2; J: TRBJ2-3; V: TRBV5-1; CDR3: ASSFGGASDTQY
D: -; J: TRBJ2-6; V: TRBV11-2; CDR3: ASSSTYGANVLT
D: TRBD1; J: TRBJ2-7; V: TRBV18; CDR3: ASSGDRVGLSEQY
D: -; J: TRBJ1-2; V: TRBV7-9; CDR3: ASRLSGPNYGYT
D: -; J: TRBJ1-6; V: TRBV11-3; CDR3: ASSRTASTSSYNSPLH
D: -; J: TRBJ1-1; V: TRBV7-3; CDR3: ASSLPGQNTEAF
D: -; J: TRBJ1-4; V: TRBV7-8; CDR3: ASSLGNRDRVEKLF
D: -; J: TRBJ1-1; V: TRBV11-1; CDR3: ASSRQENTEAF
D: -; J: TRBJ1-1; V: TRBV4-1; CDR3: ASSQDWGAGAYTEAF
D: TRBD1; J: TRBJ2-7; V: TRBV7-9; CDR3: ASSDGDRGLYEQY
D: -; J: TRBJ2-7; V: TRBV5-6; CDR3: ASSLQGVGDEQY
D: TRBD2; J: TRBJ2-2; V: TRBV2; CDR3: ASRTGTSGNTGELF
D: -; J: TRBJ2-2; V: TRBV4-3; CDR3: ASSQTANTGELF
D: -; J: TRBJ1-2; V: TRBV5-6; CDR3: ASTRRGENYGYT
D: -; J: TRBJ1-5; V: TRBV30; CDR3: AWAARPNQPQH
D: TRBD1; J: TRBJ1-2; V: TRBV9; CDR3: ASSAATGELSGYT
D: TRBD2; J: TRBJ2-1; V: TRBV19; CDR3: ASSTPGGAYNEQF
D: -; J: TRBJ1-1; V: TRBV5-1; CDR3: ASSVRGDTEAF
D: TRBD1; J: TRBJ2-1; V: TRBV7-2; CDR3: ASSLLPGQADEQF
D: -; J: TRBJ2-6; V: TRBV2; CDR3: ASSPLGSGANVLT
D: TRBD1; J: TRBJ1-1; V: TRBV27; CDR3: ASSPTGGNEAF
D: -; J: TRBJ2-1; V: TRBV4-1; CDR3: ASSQTEKRYNEQF
D: -; J: TRBJ2-2; V: TRBV14; CDR3: ASSQGSTGELF
D: TRBD1; J: TRBJ2-7; V: TRBV10-3; CDR3: AISVRQGSYEQY
D: TRBD1; J: TRBJ1-4; V: TRBV5-1; CDR3: ASSPGTGSEKLF
D: -; J: TRBJ2-6; V: TRBV30; CDR3: AWSRDRLSSGANVLT
D: -; J: TRBJ2-7; V: TRBV30; CDR3: AWSVHEQY
D: TRBD2; J: TRBJ2-5; V: TRBV7-2; CDR3: ASSLDTSGRAGETQY
D: -; J: TRBJ2-2; V: TRBV9; CDR3: ASSVAHTGELF
D: -; J: TRBJ1-1; V: TRBV5-1; CDR3: ASSLTSRRTEAF
D: -; J: TRBJ2-7; V: TRBV20-1; CDR3: SAGHGAEQY
D: TRBD1; J: TRBJ1-2; V: TRBV4-2; CDR3: ASSQGTGGADYGYT
D: -; J: TRBJ2-2; V: TRBV19; CDR3: ASRFQGHTGELF
D: -; J: TRBJ2-3; V: TRBV10-3; CDR3: AISEGISTDTQY
D: -; J: TRBJ1-6; V: TRBV5-1; CDR3: ASSLARSSYNSPLH
D: -; J: TRBJ1-1; V: TRBV28; CDR3: ASNVLRRNTEAF
D: -; J: TRBJ2-3; V: TRBV5-8; CDR3: ASSLDASTDTQY
D: -; J: TRBJ2-3; V: TRBV30; CDR3: AWSVGAQSTQY
D: TRBD1; J: TRBJ2-7; V: TRBV5-1; CDR3: ASSSRQGNYEQY
D: TRBD1; J: TRBJ2-5; V: TRBV6-6; CDR3: ASSYRDSQETQY
D: -; J: TRBJ2-1; V: TRBV7-8; CDR3: ASSLGVGRATYNEQF
D: -; J: TRBJ1-5; V: TRBV19; CDR3: ASNPTTGQYSNQPQH
D: -; J: TRBJ1-1; V: TRBV30; CDR3: AWSYTENTEAF
D: TRBD1; J: TRBJ2-2; V: TRBV6-5; CDR3: ASRTGGTIRELF
D: TRBD2; J: TRBJ2-1; V: TRBV5-4; CDR3: ASSPLAGGRNEQF
D: -; J: TRBJ2-1; V: TRBV13; CDR3: ASSLKTRADHNEQF
D: -; J: TRBJ1-5; V: TRBV15; CDR3: ATSGSRDGSPAQH
D: TRBD2; J: TRBJ2-1; V: TRBV7-2; CDR3: ANSPGLAGDNEQF
D: -; J: TRBJ1-2; V: TRBV21-1; CDR3: AIEPCSGQGAVSGYT